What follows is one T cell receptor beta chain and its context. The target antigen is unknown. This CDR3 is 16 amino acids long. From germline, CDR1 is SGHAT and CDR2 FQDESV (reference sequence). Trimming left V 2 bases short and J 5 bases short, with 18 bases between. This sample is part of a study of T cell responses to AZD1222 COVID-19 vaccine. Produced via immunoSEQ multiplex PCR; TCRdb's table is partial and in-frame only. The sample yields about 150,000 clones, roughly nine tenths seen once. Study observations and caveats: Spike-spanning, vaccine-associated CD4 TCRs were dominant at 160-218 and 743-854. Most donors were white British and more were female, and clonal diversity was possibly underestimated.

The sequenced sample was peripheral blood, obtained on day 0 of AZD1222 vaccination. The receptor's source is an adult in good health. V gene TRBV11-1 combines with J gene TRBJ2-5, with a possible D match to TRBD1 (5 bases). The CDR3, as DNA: TGTGCCAGCAGCTTAAGAGACAGATTTGGAGCGGAGACCCAGTACTTC. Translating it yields CASSLRDRFGAETQYF.